A selection of T cell receptor beta chains follows, all from one sample in a study of blood T cell repertoires in COVID-19. Data came from immunoSEQ multiplex PCR; TCRdb stores just in-frame clones and leaves some out. Of fewer than 70,000 clones in the sample, 80% to 90% are singletons; the top ten hold 6.9%. The sequenced material came from peripheral blood. Receptors were obtained from a man in his 60s with active or convalescent COVID-19. Both conserved end residues are part of each CDR3. The D gene is left open where the match is weak. A clone size is listed for some rows: how often the clone was seen (once, few, many), or a class if it is expanded.

>TRBJ1-2|15|TRBD1|once|TRBV2
CASSEALLGQTPVRF
TGTGCCAGCAGTGAAGCCCTCCTGGGACAGACCCCTGTCCGCTTC
>TRBJ2-1|15|-|-|TRBV10-3
CAISRTAENYNEQFF
TGTGCCATCAGTCGAACAGCGGAGAATTACAATGAGCAGTTCTTC
>TRBJ2-7|15|TRBD2|-|TRBV7-2
CASSLNSGGGDEQYF
TGTGCCAGCAGCTTAAATAGTGGGGGAGGGGACGAGCAGTACTTC
>TRBJ2-3|16|TRBD2|-|TRBV9
CASSVDQRGNTDTQYF
TGTGCCAGCAGCGTAGACCAGCGGGGGAACACAGATACGCAGTATTTT
>TRBJ1-4|12|-|few|TRBV5-6
CASSGGREKLFF
TGTGCCAGCAGTGGAGGTCGGGAAAAACTGTTTTTT
>TRBJ1-1|12|TRBD1|-|TRBV2
CASRQRTGEAFF
TGTGCCAGCAGGCAAAGGACAGGTGAAGCTTTCTTT
>TRBJ2-3|16|-|once|TRBV4-2
CASSQEGQGNTDTQYF
TGTGCCAGCAGCCAAGAAGGCCAGGGCAACACAGATACGCAGTATTTT
>TRBJ2-3|15|TRBD2|-|TRBV6-6
CASSGGGYSTDTQYF
TGTGCCAGCAGCGGGGGGGGTTATAGCACAGATACGCAGTATTTT
>TRBJ1-6|16|TRBD1|-|TRBV5-5
CASSLLDRVDNSPLHF
TGTGCCAGCAGCTTATTGGACAGGGTCGATAATTCACCCCTCCACTTT
>TRBJ1-4|17|TRBD1|-|TRBV7-9
CASSLDGRGLTNEKLFF
TGTGCCAGCAGCTTAGACGGCAGGGGGTTAACTAATGAAAAACTGTTTTTT
>TRBJ1-2|15|-|-|TRBV7-3
CASSLRWQVVYGYTF
TGTGCCAGCAGCTTAAGATGGCAGGTTGTCTATGGCTACACCTTC
>TRBJ1-4|14|TRBD1|-|TRBV2
CASSWTGPNEKLFF
TGTGCCAGCAGTTGGACAGGACCTAATGAAAAACTGTTTTTT
>TRBJ1-2|14|-|-|TRBV5-1
CASSPTQGLGGYTF
TGCGCCAGCAGCCCGACCCAGGGTCTGGGTGGCTACACCTTC
>TRBJ2-5|15|TRBD1|once|TRBV30
CAWRGQGRFSETQYF
TGTGCCTGGAGGGGACAGGGGCGTTTTTCAGAGACCCAGTACTTC
>TRBJ1-1|14|TRBD1|once|TRBV10-3
CAISDSDRGTEAFF
TGTGCCATCAGTGACTCGGACAGGGGCACTGAAGCTTTCTTT
>TRBJ1-5|12|TRBD1|once|TRBV6-6
CASSTGVRPQHF
TGTGCCAGCAGTACAGGGGTCCGGCCCCAGCATTTT
>TRBJ2-7|14|-|-|TRBV5-1
CASSPTTSPFEQYF
TGCGCCAGCAGCCCTACGACTAGTCCGTTCGAGCAGTACTTC
>TRBJ2-5|16|-|-|TRBV11-2
CASSSLSGPYQETQYF
TGTGCCAGCAGCTCCCTCTCTGGCCCCTACCAAGAGACCCAGTACTTC